One T cell receptor beta chain is described in this entry. There is no known antigen for this receptor. No much larger clone exists at a distance of one base, and base qualities are not known. The source of the sample is a study of blood T cell repertoires in COVID-19 (dated by TCRdb to 2018 to 2021). Regarding the complete study: Samples from collaborators originated in the United States, Italy and Spain and spanned both the acute and convalescent phases of COVID-19. The dataset comprised deeply sampled blood TCRbeta repertoires from subjects exposed to, actively infected with, or recovered from COVID-19. The prospective study material was composed of cDNA or gDNA derived from T cells, B-cell-depleted T cells, or PBMCs. A freely available public database, intended as a resource for researchers studying the immune response to SARS-CoV-2, is where the repertoires were released. Where available, HLA class I and class II types were obtained from metadata supplied by the sample provider rather than from assay-based typing. The samples were drawn from the first 160 participants of the ongoing ImmuneRACE study and from 1,254 subjects provided by 6 global collaborators. The sample metadata nearly always contained a de-identified subject ID, COVID-19 status, age in years and sex. What the work shows at the level of the full study, not this receptor alone: How much clinical and demographic metadata was included differed by source and by participant, and the metadata was provided uncurated.

TCRbeta CDR3 regions were amplified from genomic DNA using the immunoSEQ Assay, a bias-controlled multiplex PCR. Under the source paper's analysis protocol: Within the assay, amplification of reference gene primers was used to estimate how many nucleated cells each sample contained. Sequence reads were collapsed and filtered to measure the absolute abundance of every unique TCRbeta CDR3 rearrangement. For each sample, productive Simpson clonality was calculated as the square root of Simpson's diversity index over productive rearrangements. TCRdb limited this immuneACCESS table to in-frame rearrangements with V and J called. A share of clones is missing; checked studies link under half to unresolved V genes, and the rest is unexplained. V, J and clone size were drawn from that table, and D and trimming were deduced from the DNA. Across this sample there are about 12,000 clones, with around 73% seen only once. Jointly, the top ten make up about 33% of the sample.

The collaborating institutions used their own protocols to collect whole blood in K2EDTA tubes. For TCRbeta analysis, collaborator samples were shipped as frozen whole blood, as isolated PBMCs, or as DNA extracted from either sample type. This receptor was obtained from a human donor in a cohort sampled during active COVID-19. The specimen was peripheral blood.

For the CDR3, the sequence is CASRYDRQAEQYF. The DNA sequence reads TGTGCCAGCAGATACGACCGACAGGCCGAGCAGTACTTC. The rearranged chain carries TRBV12-3 or TRBV12-4 and TRBJ2-7; the D segment could be TRBD1, given 6 matching bases. Including cysteine and phenylalanine, the CDR3 has 13 amino acids. Only CDR3 DNA remains: 39 bases, in frame from the first base. Cut back by 6 bases and 6 bases, the V and J ends lie 15 bases apart.